Sequencing of this TCR beta chain was carried out in a study of blood T cell repertoires in COVID-19. About the research overall: Acute and convalescent COVID-19 samples came from the United States, Italy and Spain. T cells, B-cell-depleted T cells, or PBMCs supplied cDNA or gDNA.

Measured with immunoSEQ multiplex PCR; TCRdb has only the in-frame clones, and not every one. The data contain around 92,000 clones, under 80% of them singletons. CDR3 length: 16 amino acids. Trimming at V came to 4 bases and at J to 4 bases, leaving 10 bases not matched to a gene. Germline loops: CDR1 MNHNS, CDR2 SASEGT. The sample comprised peripheral blood. V gene TRBV6-1 combines with J gene TRBJ2-1, with 7 bases lining up with TRBD1. The TCR originated in a man aged 70-80 years with COVID-19, enrolled during active disease. For the CDR3, the DNA is TGTGCCAGCAGTGCCAACAGGGGTCGGGGATACAATGAGCAGTTCTTC. This translates into CASSANRGRGYNEQFF.